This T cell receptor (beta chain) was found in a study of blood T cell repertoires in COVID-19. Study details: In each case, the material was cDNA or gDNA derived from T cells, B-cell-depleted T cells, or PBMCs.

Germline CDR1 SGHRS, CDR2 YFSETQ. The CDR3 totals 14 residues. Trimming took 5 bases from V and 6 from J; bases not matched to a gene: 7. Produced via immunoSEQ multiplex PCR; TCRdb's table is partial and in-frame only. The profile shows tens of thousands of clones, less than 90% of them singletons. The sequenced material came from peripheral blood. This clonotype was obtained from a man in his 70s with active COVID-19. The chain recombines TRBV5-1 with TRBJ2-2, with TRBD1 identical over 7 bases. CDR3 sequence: CASRDSTGAGELFF. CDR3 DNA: TGCGCCAGCAGGGATTCTACAGGGGCCGGGGAGCTGTTTTTT. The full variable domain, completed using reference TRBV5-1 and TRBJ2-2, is KAGVTQTPRYLIKTRGQQVTLSCSPISGHRSVSWYQQTPGQGLQFLFEYFSETQRNKGNFPGRFSGRQFSNSRSEMNVSTLELGDSALYLCASRDSTGAGELFFGEGSRLTVL.